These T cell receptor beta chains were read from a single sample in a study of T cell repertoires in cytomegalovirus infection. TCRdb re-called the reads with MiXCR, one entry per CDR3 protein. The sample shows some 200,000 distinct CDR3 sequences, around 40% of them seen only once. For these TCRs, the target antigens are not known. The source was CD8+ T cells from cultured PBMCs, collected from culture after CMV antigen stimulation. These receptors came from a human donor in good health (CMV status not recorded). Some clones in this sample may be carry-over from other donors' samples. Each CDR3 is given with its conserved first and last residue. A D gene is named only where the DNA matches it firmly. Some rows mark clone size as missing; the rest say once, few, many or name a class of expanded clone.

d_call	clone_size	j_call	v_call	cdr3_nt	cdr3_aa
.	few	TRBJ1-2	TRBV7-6	TGTGCCAGCAGCCCCTCCCCAAACTATGGCTACACCTTC	CASSPSPNYGYTF
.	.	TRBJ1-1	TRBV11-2	TGTGCCAGCAGCTTCGGCATCGATAGGAACTTTGTAGCTTTCTTT	CASSFGIDRNFVAFF
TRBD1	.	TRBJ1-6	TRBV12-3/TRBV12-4	TGTGCCAGCAGTTCCTCCTCAGGACAGGGGAAACCCTATAATTCACCCCTCCACTTT	CASSSSSGQGKPYNSPLHF
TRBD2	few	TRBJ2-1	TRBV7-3	TGTGCCAGCGGGGCGGGCGGGAGGGCTAATGAGCAGTTCTTC	CASGAGGRANEQFF
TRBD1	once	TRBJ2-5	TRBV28	TGTGCCAGCACCAGAACAGGGGACCGACAAGAGACCCAGTACTTC	CASTRTGDRQETQYF
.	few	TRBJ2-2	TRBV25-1	TGTGCCAGCAGTGAGTCAGCGAACACCGGGGAGCTGTTTTTT	CASSESANTGELFF
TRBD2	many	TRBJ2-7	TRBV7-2	TGTGCCAGCAGCTTAGGCCTAGCGGGAAGGTACGAGCAGTACTTC	CASSLGLAGRYEQYF
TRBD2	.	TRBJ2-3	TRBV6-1	TGTGCCGGGGGGGGACTAGCGGATAGCACAGATACGCAGTATTTT	CAGGGLADSTDTQYF
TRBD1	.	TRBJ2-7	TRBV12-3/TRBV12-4	TGTGCCAGCAGCTCCACCGGGACAGCCTACGAGCAGTACTTC	CASSSTGTAYEQYF
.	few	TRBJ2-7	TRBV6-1	TGTGCCAGCAGTGGGAGGACAACCGGGGTCTACGAGCAGTACTTC	CASSGRTTGVYEQYF
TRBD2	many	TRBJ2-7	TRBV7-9	TGTGCCAGCAGCTCACCGGGACTAGAGTACGAGCAGTACTTC	CASSSPGLEYEQYF
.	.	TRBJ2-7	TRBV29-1	TGCAGCGTTGAGGGTGCGGGGGCCTCCTACGAGCAGTACTTC	CSVEGAGASYEQYF
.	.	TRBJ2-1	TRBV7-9	TGTGACAGCAGCTTAGTTGGAGCGGAGCCGTTCTTC	CDSSLVGAEPFF
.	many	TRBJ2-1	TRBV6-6	TGTGCCAGCACCAGGGACCCCCGAAACTACAATGAGCAGTTCTTC	CASTRDPRNYNEQFF
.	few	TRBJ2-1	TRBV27	TGTGCCAGCAGTTTATTCGGGGGCGCCTATGAGCAGTTCTTC	CASSLFGGAYEQFF
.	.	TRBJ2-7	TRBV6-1	TGTGCCAGCAGTATAGGACAGCTCTACGAGCAGTACTTC	CASSIGQLYEQYF